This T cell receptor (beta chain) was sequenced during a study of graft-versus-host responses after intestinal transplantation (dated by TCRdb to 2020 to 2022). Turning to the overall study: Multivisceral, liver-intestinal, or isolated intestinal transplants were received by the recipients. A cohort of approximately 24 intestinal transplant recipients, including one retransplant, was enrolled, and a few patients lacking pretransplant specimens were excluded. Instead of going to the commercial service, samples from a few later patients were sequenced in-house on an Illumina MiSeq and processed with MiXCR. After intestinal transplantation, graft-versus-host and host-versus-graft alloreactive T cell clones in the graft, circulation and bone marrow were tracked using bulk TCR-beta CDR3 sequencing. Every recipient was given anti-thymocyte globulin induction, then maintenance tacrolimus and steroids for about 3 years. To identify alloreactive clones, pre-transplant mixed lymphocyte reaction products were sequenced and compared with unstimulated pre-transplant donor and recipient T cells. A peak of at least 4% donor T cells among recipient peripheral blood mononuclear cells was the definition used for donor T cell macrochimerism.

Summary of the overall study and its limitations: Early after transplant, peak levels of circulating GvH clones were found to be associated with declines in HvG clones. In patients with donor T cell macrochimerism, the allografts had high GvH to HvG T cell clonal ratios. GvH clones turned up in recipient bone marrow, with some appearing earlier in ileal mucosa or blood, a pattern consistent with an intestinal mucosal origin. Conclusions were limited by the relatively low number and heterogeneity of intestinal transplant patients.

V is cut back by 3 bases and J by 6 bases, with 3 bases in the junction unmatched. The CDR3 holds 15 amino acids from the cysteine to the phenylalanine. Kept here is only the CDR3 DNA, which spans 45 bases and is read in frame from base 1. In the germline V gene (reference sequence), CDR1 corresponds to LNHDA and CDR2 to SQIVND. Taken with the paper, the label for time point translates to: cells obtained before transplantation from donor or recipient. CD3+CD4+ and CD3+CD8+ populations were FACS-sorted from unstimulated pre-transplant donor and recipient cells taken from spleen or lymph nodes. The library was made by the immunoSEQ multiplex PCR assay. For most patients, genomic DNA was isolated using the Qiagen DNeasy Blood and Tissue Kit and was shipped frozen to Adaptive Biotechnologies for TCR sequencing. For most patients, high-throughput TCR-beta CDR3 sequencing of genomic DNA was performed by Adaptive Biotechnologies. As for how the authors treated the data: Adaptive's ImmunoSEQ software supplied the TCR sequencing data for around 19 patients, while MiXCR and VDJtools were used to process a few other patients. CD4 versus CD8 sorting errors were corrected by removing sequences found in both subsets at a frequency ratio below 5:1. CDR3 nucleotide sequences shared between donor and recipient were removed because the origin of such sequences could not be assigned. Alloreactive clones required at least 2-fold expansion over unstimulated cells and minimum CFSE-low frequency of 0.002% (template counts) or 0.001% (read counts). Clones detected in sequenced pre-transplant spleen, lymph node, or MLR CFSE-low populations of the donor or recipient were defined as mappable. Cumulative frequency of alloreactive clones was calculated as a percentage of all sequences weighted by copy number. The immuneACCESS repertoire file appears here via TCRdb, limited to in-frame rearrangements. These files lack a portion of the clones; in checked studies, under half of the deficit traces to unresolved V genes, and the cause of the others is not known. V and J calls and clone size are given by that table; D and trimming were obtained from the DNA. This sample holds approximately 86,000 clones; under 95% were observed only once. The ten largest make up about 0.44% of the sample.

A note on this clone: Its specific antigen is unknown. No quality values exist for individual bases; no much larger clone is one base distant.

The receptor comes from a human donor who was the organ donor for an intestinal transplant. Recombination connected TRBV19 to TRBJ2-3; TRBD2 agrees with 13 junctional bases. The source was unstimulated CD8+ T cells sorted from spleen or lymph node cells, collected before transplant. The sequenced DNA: TGTGCCAGTAGTATCGGGACTAGCGGGGTTGATACGCAGTATTTT. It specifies CASSIGTSGVDTQYF.